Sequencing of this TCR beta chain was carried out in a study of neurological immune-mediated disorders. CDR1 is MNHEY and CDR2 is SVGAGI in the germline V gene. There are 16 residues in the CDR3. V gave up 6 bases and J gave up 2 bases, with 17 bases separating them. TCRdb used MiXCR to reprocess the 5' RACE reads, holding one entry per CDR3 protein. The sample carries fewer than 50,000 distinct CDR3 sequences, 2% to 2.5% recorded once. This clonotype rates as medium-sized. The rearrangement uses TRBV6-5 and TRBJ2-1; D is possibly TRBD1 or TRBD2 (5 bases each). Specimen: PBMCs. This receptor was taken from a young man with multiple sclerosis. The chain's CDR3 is CASRTSGTRTYNEQFF. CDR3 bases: TGTGCCAGCAGAACCTCCGGGACGAGGACCTACAATGAGCAGTTCTTC.